A selection of T cell receptor beta chains follows, all from one sample in a study of T cell repertoires in cytomegalovirus infection. TCRdb reprocessed the reads with MiXCR, giving one entry per CDR3 protein. The sample yields 650,000 to 850,000 distinct CDR3 sequences, just under 30% seen once. The antigens for these receptors are not known. The input for sequencing was cultured CD8+ T cells from PBMCs, taken from culture after CMV antigen stimulation. The receptors shown here come from a human donor in good health (CMV status not recorded). Some clones in this sample may be carry-over from other donors' samples. Each CDR3 is given with its conserved first and last residue. D genes are given only for firm matches. The size entry is marked missing in some rows and otherwise reads once, few, many or a size class.

d_gene	j_gene	abundance	v_gene	CDR3aa	CDR3nt
NA	TRBJ2-5	NA	TRBV10-3	CAISETVPSQETQYF	TGTGCCATCAGCGAAACGGTACCTAGCCAAGAGACCCAGTACTTC
TRBD1	TRBJ1-1	NA	TRBV7-9	CASSQGTGGASNTEAFF	TGTGCCAGCAGCCAGGGGACAGGGGGAGCGTCGAACACTGAAGCTTTCTTT
NA	TRBJ1-1	few	TRBV4-3	CASSSTAGTNTEAFF	TGCGCCAGCAGCTCGACGGCAGGGACCAACACTGAAGCTTTCTTT
NA	TRBJ1-1	few	TRBV5-4	CASSLSGDPTEAFF	TGTGCCAGCAGCTTGTCAGGGGACCCCACTGAAGCTTTCTTT
NA	TRBJ1-2	NA	TRBV7-8	CASSLVLSPGINYGYTF	TGTGCCAGCAGCTTAGTCCTAAGCCCCGGGATTAACTATGGCTACACCTTC
NA	TRBJ2-3	NA	TRBV6-1	CASSEAGGGDAPDTQYF	TGTGCCAGCAGTGAAGCGGGGGGCGGGGACGCACCAGATACGCAGTATTTT
NA	TRBJ1-4	few	TRBV6-1	CASSEALRGPAYEKLFF	TGTGCCAGCAGTGAAGCACTGCGGGGACCGGCGTATGAAAAACTGTTTTTT
NA	TRBJ2-7	many	TRBV7-6	CASSLEGGSYSSYEQYF	TGTGCCAGCAGCTTAGAGGGGGGGAGTTACAGCTCCTACGAGCAGTACTTC
TRBD1	TRBJ1-2	NA	TRBV2	CATRPGQGADGYTF	TGTGCCACCCGACCGGGACAGGGGGCCGATGGCTACACCTTC
TRBD1	TRBJ2-5	few	TRBV27	CASSSGTALQETQYF	TGTGCCAGCAGTTCTGGGACAGCCTTACAAGAGACCCAGTACTTC
NA	TRBJ1-5	NA	TRBV7-2	CASSLALGNSVNQPQHF	TGTGCCAGCAGCTTAGCGTTGGGGAACAGTGTCAATCAGCCCCAGCATTTT
NA	TRBJ1-3	NA	TRBV9	CANSVGATGVGNTIYF	TGTGCCAACAGCGTAGGGGCCACCGGGGTTGGAAACACCATATATTTT
TRBD1	TRBJ1-2	NA	TRBV20-1	CSARDPGGTENYGYTF	TGCAGTGCTAGAGATCCGGGAGGGACAGAGAACTATGGCTACACCTTC
NA	TRBJ2-1	NA	TRBV28	CASSYGRWSSYNEQFF	TGTGCCAGCAGTTATGGACGGTGGAGCTCCTACAATGAGCAGTTCTTC
TRBD1	TRBJ2-2	NA	TRBV7-2	CASSLVSRGPTGELFF	TGTGCCAGCAGCTTAGTGTCCAGGGGGCCCACCGGGGAGCTGTTTTTT
NA	TRBJ1-1	few	TRBV4-1	CASSQDRRSSTEAFF	TGCGCCAGCAGCCAAGATCGCAGGTCCAGCACTGAAGCTTTCTTT
NA	TRBJ2-1	NA	TRBV27	CASSSRQGNEQFF	TGTGCCAGCAGTTCCCGACAAGGCAATGAGCAGTTCTTC
NA	TRBJ1-5	once	TRBV27	CASSLDGESNQPQHF	TGTGCCAGCAGTTTAGATGGGGAATCGAATCAGCCCCAGCATTTT
NA	TRBJ1-1	few	TRBV7-9	CASGGDGMNTEAFF	TGTGCCAGCGGGGGGGACGGAATGAACACTGAAGCTTTCTTT
NA	TRBJ2-3	few	TRBV15	CATSRSQDTDTQYF	TGTGCCACCAGCAGATCACAGGACACAGATACGCAGTATTTT
NA	TRBJ1-5	many	TRBV28	CASSFTGQPQHF	TGTGCCAGCAGTTTTACGGGTCAGCCCCAGCATTTT
NA	TRBJ1-5	NA	TRBV6-1	CASSYWGIGQPQHF	TGTGCCAGCAGTTATTGGGGGATCGGTCAGCCCCAGCATTTT
NA	TRBJ1-2	few	TRBV2	CASTEGRAGDYGYTF	TGTGCCAGCACTGAAGGCCGGGCAGGGGACTATGGCTACACCTTC
TRBD2	TRBJ2-3	NA	TRBV9	CASSEGQRGDIDTQYF	TGTGCCAGCAGCGAGGGGCAGCGGGGGGATATAGATACGCAGTATTTT
TRBD1	TRBJ1-2	few	TRBV7-9	CASSVTGGEGYGYTF	TGTGCCAGCAGCGTGACAGGGGGCGAGGGATATGGCTACACCTTC
TRBD1	TRBJ1-2	few	TRBV14	CASSSRTGKNYGYTF	TGTGCCAGCAGCTCCCGGACAGGGAAAAACTATGGCTACACCTTC
TRBD2	TRBJ2-1	many	TRBV7-8	CASSKRLAGKMKGDNEQFF	TGTGCCAGCAGCAAACGACTAGCGGGGAAGATGAAGGGGGACAATGAGCAGTTCTTC
TRBD2	TRBJ2-3	many	TRBV7-6	CASSFPKTSGGEIASTDTQYF	TGTGCCAGCAGCTTCCCTAAGACTAGCGGGGGCGAAATCGCTAGCACAGATACGCAGTATTTT
NA	TRBJ2-5	NA	TRBV12-3/TRBV12-4	CASSLLAGWETQYF	TGTGCCAGCAGTTTGTTGGCAGGGTGGGAGACCCAGTACTTC
NA	TRBJ1-1	few	TRBV6-2/TRBV6-3	CASSRGENRVRTEAFF	TGTGCCAGCAGCAGGGGTGAAAACAGGGTCCGAACTGAAGCTTTCTTT
TRBD1	TRBJ2-7	many	TRBV6-1	CASSEVGGQGSYEQYF	TGTGCCAGCAGTGAAGTTGGGGGACAGGGATCCTACGAGCAGTACTTC
NA	TRBJ1-1	NA	TRBV19	CASNSGTSPIEAFF	TGTGCCAGTAATTCCGGGACATCCCCGATTGAAGCTTTCTTT
NA	TRBJ2-7	few	TRBV6-6	CASSYSISPGIVYEQYF	TGTGCCAGCAGTTACTCTATATCTCCAGGGATTGTCTACGAGCAGTACTTC
NA	TRBJ2-1	NA	TRBV24-1	CATSDLGGLGHEQFF	TGTGCCACCAGTGATTTAGGGGGTCTGGGCCATGAGCAGTTCTTC
NA	TRBJ1-5	NA	TRBV10-3	CATTGTKNQPQHF	TGTGCCACTACCGGGACAAAGAATCAGCCCCAGCATTTT
NA	TRBJ1-4	few	TRBV12-3/TRBV12-4	CASSPGRQGGEKLFF	TGTGCCAGCAGCCCCGGTAGGCAGGGAGGAGAAAAACTGTTTTTT
TRBD2	TRBJ2-3	few	TRBV28	CASRRLAGLFTDTQYF	TGTGCCAGCAGGCGACTAGCGGGCCTCTTCACAGATACGCAGTATTTT
NA	TRBJ1-5	few	TRBV12-3/TRBV12-4	CASSTQGRLGQPQHF	TGTGCCAGCAGTACTCAGGGACGGTTAGGTCAGCCCCAGCATTTT
NA	TRBJ2-5	few	TRBV11-1	CASSFRGSGTQYF	TGTGCCAGCAGCTTCAGGGGTAGCGGGACCCAGTACTTC
TRBD2	TRBJ2-1	NA	TRBV11-1	CASSFLTSGVTYNEQFF	TGTGCCAGCAGCTTCCTGACTAGCGGGGTGACCTACAATGAGCAGTTCTTC
NA	TRBJ1-6	NA	TRBV6-5	CASSYRQFNSPLHF	TGTGCCAGCAGTTACAGACAGTTTAATTCACCCCTCCACTTT
TRBD1	TRBJ1-2	few	TRBV7-2	CASKKLIAKTGDGYTF	TGTGCCAGCAAAAAACTCATTGCTAAGACAGGGGATGGCTACACCTTC
NA	TRBJ1-1	few	TRBV4-1	CASSQESAGGTEAFF	TGCGCCAGCAGCCAAGAGTCGGCTGGGGGAACTGAAGCTTTCTTT
TRBD1	TRBJ2-5	NA	TRBV7-9	CASSSRQGRLETQYF	TGTGCCAGCAGCTCAAGACAGGGGAGGTTGGAGACCCAGTACTTC
TRBD1	TRBJ2-1	few	TRBV5-1	CASSQFRQGAGDEQFF	TGCGCCAGCAGCCAATTCCGACAGGGGGCTGGAGATGAGCAGTTCTTC
TRBD1	TRBJ1-2	NA	TRBV9	CASSYGQGVVGYTF	TGTGCCAGCAGCTACGGACAGGGCGTAGTGGGCTACACCTTC
NA	TRBJ2-1	NA	TRBV27	CASSAVNEQFF	TGTGCCAGCAGTGCCGTAAATGAGCAGTTCTTC
TRBD2	TRBJ2-1	NA	TRBV19	CASSSGLALDEQFF	TGTGCCAGTAGTTCCGGACTAGCGTTGGATGAGCAGTTCTTC
NA	TRBJ2-4	many	TRBV7-8	CASSSRQGKGGKNIQYF	TGTGCCAGCAGCTCCCGACAGGGAAAGGGAGGCAAAAACATTCAGTACTTC